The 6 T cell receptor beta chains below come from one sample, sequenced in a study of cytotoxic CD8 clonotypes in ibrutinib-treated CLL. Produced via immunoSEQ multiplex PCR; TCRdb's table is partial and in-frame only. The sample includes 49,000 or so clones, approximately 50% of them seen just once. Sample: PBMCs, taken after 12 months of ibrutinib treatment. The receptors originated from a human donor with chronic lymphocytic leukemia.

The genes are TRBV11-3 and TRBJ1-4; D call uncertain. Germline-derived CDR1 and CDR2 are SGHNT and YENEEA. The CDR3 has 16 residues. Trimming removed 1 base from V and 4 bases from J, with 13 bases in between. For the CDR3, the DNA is TGTGCCAGCAGCTTAGGGGCCCTCCGGGGTAATGAAAAACTGTTTTTT. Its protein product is CASSLGALRGNEKLFF.

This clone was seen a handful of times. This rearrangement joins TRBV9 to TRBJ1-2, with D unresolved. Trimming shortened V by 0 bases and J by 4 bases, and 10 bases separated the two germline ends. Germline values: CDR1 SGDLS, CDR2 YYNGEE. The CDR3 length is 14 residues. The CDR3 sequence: CASSVDDTVYGYTF. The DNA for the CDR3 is TGTGCCAGCAGCGTAGATGATACAGTCTATGGCTACACCTTC.

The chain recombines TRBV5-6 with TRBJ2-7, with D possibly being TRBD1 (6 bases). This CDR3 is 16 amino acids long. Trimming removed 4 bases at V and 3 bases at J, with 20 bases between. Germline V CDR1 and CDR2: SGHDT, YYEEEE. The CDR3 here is CASSAQGTISIYEQYF. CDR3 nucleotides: TGTGCCAGCAGCGCCCAGGGGACAATCTCAATCTACGAGCAGTACTTC.

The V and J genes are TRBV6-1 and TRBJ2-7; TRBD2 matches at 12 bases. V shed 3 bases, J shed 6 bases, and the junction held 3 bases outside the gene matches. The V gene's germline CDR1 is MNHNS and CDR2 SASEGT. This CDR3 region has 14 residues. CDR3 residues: CASSETSGRSEQYF. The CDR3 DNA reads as TGTGCCAGCAGTGAGACTAGCGGGAGATCCGAGCAGTACTTC.

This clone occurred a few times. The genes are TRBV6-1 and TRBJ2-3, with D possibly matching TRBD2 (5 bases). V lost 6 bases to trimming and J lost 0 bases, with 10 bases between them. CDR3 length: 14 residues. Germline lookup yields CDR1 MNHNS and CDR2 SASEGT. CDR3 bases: TGTGCCAGCAGAAGGACTGCTAGCACAGATACGCAGTATTTT. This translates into CASRRTASTDTQYF.

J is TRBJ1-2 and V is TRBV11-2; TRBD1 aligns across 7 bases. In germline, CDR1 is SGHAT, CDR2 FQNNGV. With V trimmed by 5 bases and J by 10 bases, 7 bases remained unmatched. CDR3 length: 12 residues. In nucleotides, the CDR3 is TGTGCCAGCAGCCCTGACAGGGAGGTCTACACCTTC. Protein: CASSPDREVYTF.